Shown below are 3 T cell receptor beta chains from a single sample sequenced in a study of T cell repertoires in cytomegalovirus infection. TCRdb itself ran the reads through MiXCR, one entry per CDR3 protein. The sample lists hundreds of thousands of distinct CDR3 sequences; about a third were seen once. Antigen specificity for these receptors is unknown. Sequencing used cultured CD8+ T cells from PBMCs, obtained from culture after CMV antigen stimulation. These receptors were obtained from a human donor in good health (CMV status not recorded). Some clones in this sample may be carry-over from other donors' samples.

V and J are TRBV5-4 and TRBJ2-5, with TRBD1 as a possible D gene (6 bases). The CDR3 consists of 14 residues. V lost 4 bases, J lost 2 bases, and 12 bases lay in between. Germline CDR1 and CDR2: SGHNT and YYREEE (reference sequence). CDR3: CASSPDRLQETQYF. CDR3 in DNA: TGTGCCAGCAGCCCCGACAGGCTTCAAGAGACCCAGTACTTC.

This clonotype was counted only a few times. J is TRBJ1-5 and V is TRBV6-2 or TRBV6-3; D is unclear. Germline V gene lookup returns CDR1 MNHEY and CDR2 SVGEGT. Trimming took 0 bases from V and 5 from J, leaving 8 bases between them. CDR3 length: 14 amino acids. The CDR3 nucleotides read TGTGCCAGCAGTTACTCGAGATTCGATCAGCCCCAGCATTTT. This sequence encodes CASSYSRFDQPQHF.

The chain combines TRBV6-2 or TRBV6-3 with TRBJ1-1, with no clear D. Germline V gene lookup returns CDR1 MNHEY and CDR2 SVGEGT. This CDR3 has 14 residues. Trimming removed 6 bases from V and 3 bases from J, with 14 bases in between. The CDR3: CASRTLLWDTEAFF. The DNA of the CDR3 is TGTGCCAGCAGAACCCTTTTATGGGACACTGAAGCTTTCTTT.